Each of the 9 T cell receptor beta chains below was sequenced from the same sample in a study of cytomegalovirus exposure and HLA in healthy donors. PCR primers comprised 60 Vbeta and 13 Jbeta primers. TCRdb's table, derived via immunoSEQ multiplex PCR, lists solely in-frame clones and lacks some. The sample records tens of thousands of clones, more than 55% being singletons. Sequencing was carried out using PBMCs. These receptors all stem from a man in his sixties in good health and CMV-seropositive.

Only a few counts were recorded for this clone. The chain recombines TRBV2 with TRBJ1-4; D unclear. This CDR3 region has 12 residues. Germline loops: CDR1 SNHLY, CDR2 FYNNEI. Deletions cut 1 base from V and 15 bases from J, with 12 bases between. Here the CDR3 DNA reads TGTGCCAGCAGTGAAGGGGGTAGGGAGGTGTTTTTT. As protein: CASSEGGREVFF.

This chain links TRBV2 with TRBJ2-5, with TRBD2 matching 15 bases. The CDR3 has 15 amino acids. With 7 bases clipped from V and 4 bases from J, the junction kept 4 bases outside the gene matches. Per the germline V gene, CDR1 is SNHLY and CDR2 is FYNNEI. The CDR3 DNA reads TGTGCCAGCACGGGACTAGCGGGAGGAGGAGAGACCCAGTACTTC. This sequence encodes CASTGLAGGGETQYF.

This clone was seen a handful of times. This sequence joins TRBV2 and TRBJ2-5; maybe TRBD1 (6 bases). Trimming cost V 5 bases and J 5 bases, with 12 bases left between them. The CDR3 totals 13 residues. Per the germline V gene, CDR1 is SNHLY and CDR2 is FYNNEI. CDR3 bases: TGTGCCAGCAGTTTGACAGGCGGGGAGACCCAGTACTTC. As protein: CASSLTGGETQYF.

The CDR3 region is CASSLASASNEQFF. CDR3 coding DNA: TGTGCCAGCAGCTTAGCTAGCGCTTCGAATGAGCAGTTCTTC. This chain uses TRBV11-2 with TRBJ2-1, with TRBD2 as a possible D gene (6 bases). CDR1 is SGHAT and CDR2 is FQNNGV in the germline V gene. The germline V and J ends were trimmed by 1 base and 7 bases, with 11 bases remaining between them. CDR3 length: 14 amino acids.

This clone has a handful of counts. The chain joins TRBV15 to TRBJ1-1; D is perhaps TRBD1 (6 bases). CDR3 length equals 13 residues. The V gene's germline CDR1 is LNHNV and CDR2 YYDKDF (reference sequence). With 7 bases removed from V and 3 bases from J, the gap between germline ends came to 12 bases. The CDR3 DNA follows: TGTGCCACCAAGGACAGCTCCTACACTGAAGCTTTCTTT. It specifies CATKDSSYTEAFF.

Only one count was recorded for this clone. The chain links TRBV19 to TRBJ1-2; 9 nucleotides line up with TRBD1. Germline CDR1 and CDR2: LNHDA and SQIVND (reference sequence). V trimming: 3 bases; J trimming: 8 bases; junction bases outside the gene matches: 7. The CDR3 length is 14 residues. The CDR3 here is CASSISGQGSGYTF. In DNA, the CDR3 is TGTGCCAGTAGTATTTCGGGACAGGGTAGCGGCTACACCTTC. Together with reference TRBV19 and TRBJ1-2, the CDR3 gives the full variable domain: DGGITQSPKYLFRKEGQNVTLSCEQNLNHDAMYWYRQDPGQGLRLIYYSQIVNDFQKGDIAEGYSVSREKKESFPLTVTSAQKNPTAFYLCASSISGQGSGYTFGSGTRLTVV.

The chain links TRBV18 to TRBJ2-1, with 8 bases aligning to TRBD1. This CDR3 has 16 residues. V trimming: 3 bases; J trimming: 12 bases; junction bases outside the gene matches: 16. Germline CDR1 and CDR2: KGHSH and LQKENI. For the CDR3, the DNA is TGTGCCAGCTCACCTTTCCGGGACAGGAACACAATGAGGCAGTTCTTC. Translating gives CASSPFRDRNTMRQFF. The complete variable domain, with remaining parts taken from reference TRBV18 and TRBJ2-1, reads NAGVMQNPRHLVRRRGQEARLRCSPMKGHSHVYWYRQLPEEGLKFMVYLQKENIIDESGMPKERFSAEFPKEGPSILRIQQVVRGDSAAYFCASSPFRDRNTMRQFFGPGTRLTVL.

The rearrangement uses TRBV20-1 and TRBJ1-1; TRBD1 might be the D (6 bases). Germline loops: CDR1 DFQATT, CDR2 SNEGSKA (reference sequence). V dropped 5 bases and J dropped 4 bases, with 8 bases sitting between them. CDR3 length: 11 residues. The CDR3 bases are TGCAGTGCTCAACAGGGCACTGAAGCTTTCTTT. This encodes CSAQQGTEAFF.

Details on this clone: A read error may account for a junction end that differs from germline. This specimen includes other DNA sequences encoding the same CDR3. The chain combines TRBV28 with TRBJ2-3, with D perhaps matching TRBD1 (5 bases). Per germline, CDR1 MDHEN and CDR2 SYDVKM. This CDR3 contains 13 residues. CDR3 sequence reads: CASSSGWEDTQYF. Written as DNA, the CDR3 is TGTGCCAGCAGTTCAGGGTGGGAAGATACACAGTATTTT.